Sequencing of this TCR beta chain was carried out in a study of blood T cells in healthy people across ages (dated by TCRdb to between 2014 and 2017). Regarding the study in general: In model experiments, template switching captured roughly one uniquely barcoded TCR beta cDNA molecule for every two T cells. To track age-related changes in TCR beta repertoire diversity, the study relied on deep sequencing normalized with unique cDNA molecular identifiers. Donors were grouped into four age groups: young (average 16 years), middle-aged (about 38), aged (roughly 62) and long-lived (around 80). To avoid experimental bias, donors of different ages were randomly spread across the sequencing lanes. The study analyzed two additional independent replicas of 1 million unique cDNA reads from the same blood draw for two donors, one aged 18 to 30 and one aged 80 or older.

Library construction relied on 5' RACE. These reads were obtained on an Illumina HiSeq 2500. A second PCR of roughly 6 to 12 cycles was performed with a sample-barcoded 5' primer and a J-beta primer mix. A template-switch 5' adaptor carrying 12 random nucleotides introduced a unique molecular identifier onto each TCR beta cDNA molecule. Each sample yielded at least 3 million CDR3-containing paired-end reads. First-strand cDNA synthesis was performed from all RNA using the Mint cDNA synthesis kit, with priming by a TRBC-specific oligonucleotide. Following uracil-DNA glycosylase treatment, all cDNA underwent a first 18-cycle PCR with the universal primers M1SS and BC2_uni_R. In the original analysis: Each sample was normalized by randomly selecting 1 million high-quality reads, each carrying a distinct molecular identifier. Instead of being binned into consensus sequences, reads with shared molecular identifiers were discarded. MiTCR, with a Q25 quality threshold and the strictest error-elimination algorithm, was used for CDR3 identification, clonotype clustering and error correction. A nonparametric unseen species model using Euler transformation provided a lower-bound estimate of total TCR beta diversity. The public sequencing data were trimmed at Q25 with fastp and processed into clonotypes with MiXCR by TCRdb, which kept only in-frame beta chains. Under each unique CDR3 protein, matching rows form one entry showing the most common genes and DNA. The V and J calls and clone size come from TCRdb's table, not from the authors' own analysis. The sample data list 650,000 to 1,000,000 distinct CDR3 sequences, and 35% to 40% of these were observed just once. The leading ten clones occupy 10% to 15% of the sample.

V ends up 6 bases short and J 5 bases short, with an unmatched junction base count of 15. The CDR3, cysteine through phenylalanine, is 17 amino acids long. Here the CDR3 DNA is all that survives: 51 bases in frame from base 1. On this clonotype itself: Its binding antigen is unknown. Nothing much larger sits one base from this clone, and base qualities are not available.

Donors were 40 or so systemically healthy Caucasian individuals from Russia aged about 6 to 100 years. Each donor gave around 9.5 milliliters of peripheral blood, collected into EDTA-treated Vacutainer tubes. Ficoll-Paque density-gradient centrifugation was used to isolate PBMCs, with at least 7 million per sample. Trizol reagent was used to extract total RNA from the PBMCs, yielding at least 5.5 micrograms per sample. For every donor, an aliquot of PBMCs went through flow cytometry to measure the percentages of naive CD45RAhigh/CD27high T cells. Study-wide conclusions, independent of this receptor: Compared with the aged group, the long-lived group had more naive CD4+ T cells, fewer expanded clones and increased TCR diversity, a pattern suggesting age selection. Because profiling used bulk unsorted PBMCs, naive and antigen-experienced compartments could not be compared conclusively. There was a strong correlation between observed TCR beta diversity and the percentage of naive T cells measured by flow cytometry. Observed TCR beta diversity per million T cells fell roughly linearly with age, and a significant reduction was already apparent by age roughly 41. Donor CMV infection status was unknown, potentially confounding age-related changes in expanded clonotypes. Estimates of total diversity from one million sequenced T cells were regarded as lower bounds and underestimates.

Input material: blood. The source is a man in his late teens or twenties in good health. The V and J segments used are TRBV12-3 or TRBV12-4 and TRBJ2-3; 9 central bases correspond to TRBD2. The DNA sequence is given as TGTGCCAGCAGCCCACGGAGGGGGGCTAGCGGGAAAGATACGCAGTATTTT. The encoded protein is CASSPRRGASGKDTQYF.